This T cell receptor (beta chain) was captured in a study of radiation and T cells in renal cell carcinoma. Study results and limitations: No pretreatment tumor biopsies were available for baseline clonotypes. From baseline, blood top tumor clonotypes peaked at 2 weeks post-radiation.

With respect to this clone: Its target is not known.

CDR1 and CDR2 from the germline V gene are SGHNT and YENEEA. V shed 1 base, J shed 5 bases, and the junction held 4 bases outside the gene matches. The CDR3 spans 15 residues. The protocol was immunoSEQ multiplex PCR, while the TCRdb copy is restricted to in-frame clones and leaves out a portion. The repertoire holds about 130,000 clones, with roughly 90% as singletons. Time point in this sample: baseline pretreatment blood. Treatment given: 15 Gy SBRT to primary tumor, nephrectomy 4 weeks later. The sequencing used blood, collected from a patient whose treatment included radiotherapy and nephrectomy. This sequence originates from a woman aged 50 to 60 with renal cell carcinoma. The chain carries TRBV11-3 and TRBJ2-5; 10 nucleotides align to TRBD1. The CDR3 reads CASSLGTGGEETQYF. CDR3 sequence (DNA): TGTGCCAGCAGCTTAGGGACAGGGGGAGAGGAGACCCAGTACTTC.